This T cell receptor (beta chain) was identified in a study of shared clonotypes between healthy human individuals. Study-level background: Researchers assigned three CD4 naive, three CD4 memory, two CD8 naive and one CD8 memory plate to each donor.

The protocol was immunoSEQ multiplex PCR, while the TCRdb copy is restricted to in-frame clones and leaves out a portion. The table has about 580,000 clones, nearly 98% seen once. Naive-designated CD8 cells lacked CD45RO, were positively enriched for CCR7, and omitted terminally differentiated effector memory CD45RA+ cells. Material: naive CD8+ T cells sorted from blood. The sequence came from a man aged 25 to 45 in good health.

CDR3 sequence reads: CASSLGDVGAGGTYNEQFF. CDR3 nucleotides: TGTGCCAGCAGCTTAGGGGACGTAGGAGCGGGAGGGACTTACAATGAGCAGTTCTTC. This rearrangement joins TRBV11-3 to TRBJ2-1, with 10 bases aligning to TRBD2. Germline CDR1 is SGHNT and CDR2 is YENEEA. This CDR3 comprises 19 residues. The V segment lost 1 base and the J segment 4 bases; nucleotides outside the gene matches: 13. The full variable domain, rest sourced from reference TRBV11-3 and TRBJ2-1, is EAGVVQSPRYKIIEKKQPVAFWCNPISGHNTLYWYLQNLGQGPELLIRYENEEAVDDSQLPKDRFSAERLKGVDSTLKIQPAELGDSAVYLCASSLGDVGAGGTYNEQFFGPGTRLTVL.